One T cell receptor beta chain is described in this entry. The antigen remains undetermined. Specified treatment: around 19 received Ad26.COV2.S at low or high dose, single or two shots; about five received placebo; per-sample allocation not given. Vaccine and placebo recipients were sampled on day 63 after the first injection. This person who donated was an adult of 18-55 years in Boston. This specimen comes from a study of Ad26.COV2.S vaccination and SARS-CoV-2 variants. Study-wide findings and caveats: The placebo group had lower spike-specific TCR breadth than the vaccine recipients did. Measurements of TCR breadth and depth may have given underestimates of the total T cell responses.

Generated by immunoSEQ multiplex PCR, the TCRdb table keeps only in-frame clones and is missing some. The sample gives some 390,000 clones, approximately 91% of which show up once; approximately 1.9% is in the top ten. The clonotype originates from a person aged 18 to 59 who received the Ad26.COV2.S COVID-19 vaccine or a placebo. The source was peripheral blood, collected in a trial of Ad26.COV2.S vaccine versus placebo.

Written as DNA, the CDR3 is TGTGCCACCAGTGATTTTTTAACAAGCATTCAGTACTTC. Translating gives CATSDFLTSIQYF. This rearrangement joins TRBV24-1 to TRBJ2-4; D is unclear. This CDR3 region has 13 residues. The V end lost 1 base, the J end lost 9 bases, and 9 bases lay between the germline ends. Germline CDR1 is KGHDR and CDR2 is SFDVKD.